The rows below give T cell receptor beta chains drawn from one sample of a study of T cell clones after liver transplantation. The table came from immunoSEQ multiplex PCR; TCRdb's copy has only in-frame clones and leaves some out. The profile shows about 120,000 clones, 75% to 95% of them singletons. Sequenced material: CD4+ T cells from blood, taken 12 months after liver transplant. All receptors derive from a human patient who received a liver transplant. Some T cells may have come from the graft donor. CDR3s include the opening cysteine and the closing phenylalanine or tryptophan. D genes are given only for firm matches. Expanded clones are given a class, and other clones once, few, many or no size at all.

v_gene: TRBV28
abundance: .
j_gene: TRBJ2-1
d_gene: TRBD2
CDR3aa: CASRGLAGEDEQFF
CDR3nt: TGTGCCAGCAGAGGACTAGCGGGAGAGGATGAGCAGTTCTTC

v_gene: TRBV7-8
abundance: .
j_gene: TRBJ2-7
d_gene: TRBD2
CDR3aa: CASSFRSGGGYEQYF
CDR3nt: TGTGCCAGCAGTTTTAGGTCGGGAGGGGGCTACGAGCAGTACTTC

v_gene: TRBV10-3
abundance: .
j_gene: TRBJ2-1
d_gene: TRBD1
CDR3aa: CAIGLQGAVEQFF
CDR3nt: TGTGCCATCGGCCTACAGGGGGCCGTTGAGCAGTTCTTC

v_gene: TRBV4-3
abundance: once
j_gene: TRBJ1-6
d_gene: .
CDR3aa: CASSQDVGRGSPLHF
CDR3nt: TGCGCCAGCAGCCAAGATGTCGGCAGGGGTTCACCCCTCCACTTT

v_gene: TRBV6-6
abundance: .
j_gene: TRBJ2-2
d_gene: .
CDR3aa: CASSLGELFF
CDR3nt: TGTGCCAGCAGTCTAGGGGAGCTGTTTTTT

v_gene: TRBV5-1
abundance: .
j_gene: TRBJ2-1
d_gene: TRBD2
CDR3aa: CASSAPGLAGVSSNEQFF
CDR3nt: TGCGCCAGCAGCGCCCCGGGACTAGCGGGAGTCTCGAGTAATGAGCAGTTCTTC

v_gene: TRBV5-1
abundance: .
j_gene: TRBJ2-7
d_gene: TRBD2
CDR3aa: CASSGGLAGVEQYF
CDR3nt: TGCGCCAGCAGCGGGGGACTAGCGGGAGTCGAGCAGTACTTC

v_gene: TRBV18
abundance: .
j_gene: TRBJ2-7
d_gene: TRBD2
CDR3aa: CASSLREVYEQYF
CDR3nt: TGTGCCAGCTCATTGCGGGAGGTTTACGAGCAGTACTTC

v_gene: TRBV7-6
abundance: .
j_gene: TRBJ2-7
d_gene: .
CDR3aa: CASSVIPTGEQYF
CDR3nt: TGTGCCAGCAGCGTAATTCCTACCGGCGAGCAGTACTTC

v_gene: TRBV7-2
abundance: few
j_gene: TRBJ2-1
d_gene: TRBD2
CDR3aa: CASSLPAGGSNEQFF
CDR3nt: TGTGCCAGCAGCTTACCAGCGGGAGGGTCAAATGAGCAGTTCTTC

v_gene: TRBV6-1
abundance: .
j_gene: TRBJ2-7
d_gene: TRBD2
CDR3aa: CASKLSGVPTYEQYF
CDR3nt: TGTGCCAGCAAACTTAGCGGGGTCCCCACCTACGAGCAGTACTTC

v_gene: TRBV28
abundance: .
j_gene: TRBJ1-5
d_gene: .
CDR3aa: CASSLTPRREGNQPQHF
CDR3nt: TGTGCCAGCAGTTTAACCCCGAGGAGGGAAGGCAATCAGCCCCAGCATTTT

v_gene: TRBV10-3
abundance: .
j_gene: TRBJ2-2
d_gene: .
CDR3aa: CAIRGNTGELFF
CDR3nt: TGTGCCATCAGAGGGAACACCGGGGAGCTGTTTTTT

v_gene: TRBV19
abundance: once
j_gene: TRBJ1-2
d_gene: TRBD1
CDR3aa: CASSAGTGMAGYTF
CDR3nt: TGTGCCAGTAGTGCCGGGACAGGGATGGCTGGCTACACCTTC

v_gene: TRBV29-1
abundance: once
j_gene: TRBJ2-3
d_gene: .
CDR3aa: CSVGAGSTDTQYF
CDR3nt: TGCAGCGTTGGGGCGGGGAGCACAGATACGCAGTATTTT

v_gene: TRBV5-1
abundance: .
j_gene: TRBJ1-1
d_gene: .
CDR3aa: CASSRGTTNTEAFF
CDR3nt: TGCGCCAGCAGCCGGGGGACTACGAACACTGAAGCTTTCTTT

v_gene: TRBV19
abundance: .
j_gene: TRBJ2-2
d_gene: TRBD2
CDR3aa: CASRAGLAGGPYTGELFF
CDR3nt: TGTGCCTCAAGGGCGGGACTAGCGGGAGGGCCCTACACCGGGGAGCTGTTTTTT

v_gene: TRBV5-4
abundance: .
j_gene: TRBJ1-1
d_gene: .
CDR3aa: CASSVRVNTEAFF
CDR3nt: TGTGCCAGCAGCGTGAGGGTGAACACTGAAGCTTTCTTT

v_gene: TRBV28
abundance: .
j_gene: TRBJ2-7
d_gene: TRBD1
CDR3aa: CASSLRRQGAYEQYF
CDR3nt: TGTGCCAGCAGTTTAAGGCGACAGGGAGCCTACGAGCAGTACTTC

v_gene: TRBV29-1
abundance: .
j_gene: TRBJ2-7
d_gene: TRBD1
CDR3aa: CSVGQVPTYEQYF
CDR3nt: TGCAGCGTCGGACAGGTCCCCACCTACGAGCAGTACTTC

v_gene: TRBV7-2
abundance: .
j_gene: TRBJ2-7
d_gene: .
CDR3aa: CASSPPGLRYEQYF
CDR3nt: TGTGCCAGCAGCCCCCCGGGACTGCGTTACGAGCAGTACTTC

v_gene: TRBV6-1
abundance: .
j_gene: TRBJ1-2
d_gene: .
CDR3aa: CASSRQEDYGYTF
CDR3nt: TGTGCCAGCAGTAGACAGGAAGACTATGGCTACACCTTC

v_gene: TRBV5-6
abundance: .
j_gene: TRBJ2-1
d_gene: .
CDR3aa: CASSLPAGNNEQFF
CDR3nt: TGTGCCAGCAGCTTGCCGGCGGGAAACAATGAGCAGTTCTTC

v_gene: TRBV6-1
abundance: .
j_gene: TRBJ2-7
d_gene: .
CDR3aa: CASSDSPSYEQYF
CDR3nt: TGTGCCAGCAGTGATAGTCCCTCCTACGAGCAGTACTTC

v_gene: TRBV9
abundance: once
j_gene: TRBJ1-1
d_gene: TRBD1
CDR3aa: CASSRDRASSEAFF
CDR3nt: TGTGCCAGCAGCCGTGACAGGGCCAGCTCTGAAGCTTTCTTT

v_gene: TRBV6-1
abundance: .
j_gene: TRBJ1-5
d_gene: .
CDR3aa: CASRHPTDNQPQHF
CDR3nt: TGTGCCAGCCGCCATCCAACAGACAATCAGCCCCAGCATTTT

v_gene: TRBV12-5
abundance: .
j_gene: TRBJ2-1
d_gene: .
CDR3aa: CASGRDDSYNEQFF
CDR3nt: TGTGCTAGTGGGCGGGATGACTCCTACAATGAGCAGTTCTTC

v_gene: TRBV18
abundance: .
j_gene: TRBJ1-1
d_gene: .
CDR3aa: CASSPPGGLVNTEAFF
CDR3nt: TGTGCCAGCTCACCACCGGGGGGCCTGGTGAACACTGAAGCTTTCTTT

v_gene: TRBV19
abundance: .
j_gene: TRBJ1-3
d_gene: .
CDR3aa: CASSGVPARGSGNTIYF
CDR3nt: TGTGCCAGTAGTGGGGTCCCGGCCCGGGGCTCTGGAAACACCATATATTTT

v_gene: TRBV5-4
abundance: .
j_gene: TRBJ1-1
d_gene: .
CDR3aa: CASTSAGGSPLNTEAFF
CDR3nt: TGTGCCAGCACCTCCGCGGGGGGCAGTCCTTTGAACACTGAAGCTTTCTTT

v_gene: TRBV5-1
abundance: .
j_gene: TRBJ2-3
d_gene: TRBD2
CDR3aa: CASSLEGGLTSGSTDTQYF
CDR3nt: TGCGCCAGCAGCTTGGAAGGGGGTTTGACTAGCGGTAGCACAGATACGCAGTATTTT

v_gene: TRBV6-5
abundance: .
j_gene: TRBJ2-7
d_gene: .
CDR3aa: CASRRQRASPEQYF
CDR3nt: TGTGCCAGCAGACGACAGCGGGCCTCCCCCGAGCAGTACTTC

v_gene: TRBV18
abundance: once
j_gene: TRBJ2-7
d_gene: .
CDR3aa: CASSRTASYEQYF
CDR3nt: TGTGCCAGTTCCAGGACAGCTTCCTACGAGCAGTACTTC

v_gene: TRBV28
abundance: once
j_gene: TRBJ2-7
d_gene: .
CDR3aa: CASSLARDTTYEQYF
CDR3nt: TGTGCCAGCAGTTTGGCCCGGGACACGACCTACGAGCAGTACTTC